This T cell receptor (beta chain) comes out of a study of T cells in Graves' hyperthyroidism and ophthalmopathy. RNA transcripts gave rise to amplified TCR beta CDR3 regions. The HTBI set primed first-round TCR CDR3 RT-PCR. TCRdb reprocessed the multiplex PCR reads via MiXCR and lists one record per CDR3 protein. Among over 120,000 distinct CDR3 sequences listed, roughly a fifth were seen once. Trimming cost V 5 bases and J 4 bases; bases outside gene matches: 13. Germline loops: CDR1 MNHNS, CDR2 SASEGT. CDR3 length equals 16 residues. This clonotype was counted many times. Its antigen is currently unknown. Study-wide points: A median around 6.4 months before onset, the model predicted ophthalmopathy. Most thyroid clonotypes expanded above 0.001 were also detected in blood.

The material sequenced was blood. The receptor's source is a woman in her fifties or sixties with Graves' hyperthyroidism that later progressed to Graves' ophthalmopathy. V gene TRBV6-1 combines with J gene TRBJ2-7, with 8 bases matching TRBD1. The CDR3 nucleotides read TGTGCCAGCAGTCACACCCGGACAGGGACCAAATACGAGCAGTACTTC. As protein: CASSHTRTGTKYEQYF.